A single sample is the source of the 19 T cell receptor beta chains below, sequenced in a study of cytomegalovirus exposure and HLA in healthy donors. With 60 Vbeta and 13 Jbeta primers, the PCR was carried out. Repertoires were generated with immunoSEQ multiplex PCR, while TCRdb's copy carries only in-frame clones and drops some. The sample lists approximately 130,000 clones, over 70% occurring once. Input material: PBMCs. These receptors were taken from a middle-aged woman in good health and CMV-seropositive.

The chain has TRBV19 and TRBJ1-2; D is possibly TRBD1 (6 bases). Per germline, CDR1 LNHDA and CDR2 SQIVND (reference sequence). CDR3 size: 15 residues. V dropped 6 bases and J dropped 1 base, with 15 bases sitting between them. CDR3 residues: CASRLVAGDNYGYTF. The CDR3 DNA reads TGTGCCAGTAGATTGGTAGCAGGGGATAACTATGGCTACACCTTC. Looking up the rest from reference TRBV19 and TRBJ1-2 gives the full variable domain: DGGITQSPKYLFRKEGQNVTLSCEQNLNHDAMYWYRQDPGQGLRLIYYSQIVNDFQKGDIAEGYSVSREKKESFPLTVTSAQKNPTAFYLCASRLVAGDNYGYTFGSGTRLTVV.

The genes are TRBV5-1 and TRBJ2-7; 8 bases align to TRBD2. Germline lookup yields CDR1 SGHRS and CDR2 YFSETQ. The length of the CDR3 is 16 residues. V lost 6 bases and J lost 0; bases outside the gene matches: 11. CDR3 sequence (DNA): TGCGCCAGCACGTTTCGTAGCGGGACTAGCTCCTACGAGCAGTACTTC. Its translation is CASTFRSGTSSYEQYF.

This clone was observed a handful of times. The chain recombines TRBV19 with TRBJ2-1; 14 bases fit TRBD2. Trimming took 5 bases from V and 8 from J; bases not matched to a gene: 5. The CDR3 covers 15 residues. The germline V gene encodes CDR1 LNHDA and CDR2 SQIVND (reference sequence). CDR3 region: CASSAGLAGAYEQFF. The CDR3 DNA is TGTGCCAGTAGTGCGGGACTAGCGGGGGCGTATGAGCAGTTCTTC.

The chain recombines TRBV13 with TRBJ1-2, with D unresolved. CDR3 length: 13 amino acids. Deletions cut 5 bases from V and 0 bases from J, with 7 bases between. The germline CDR1 and CDR2 sequences are PRHDT and FYEKMQ (reference sequence). In DNA form, the CDR3 reads TGTGCCAGCAGCCCGGAGGCTAACTATGGCTACACCTTC. This sequence encodes CASSPEANYGYTF. The whole variable domain, remainder taken from reference TRBV13 and TRBJ1-2, is AAGVIQSPRHLIKEKRETATLKCYPIPRHDTVYWYQQGPGQDPQFLISFYEKMQSDKGSIPDRFSAQQFSDYHSELNMSSLELGDSALYFCASSPEANYGYTFGSGTRLTVV.

The V and J genes are TRBV21-1 and TRBJ1-1; the D call TRBD1 from the table was never checked on the DNA. TRBV21-1 corresponds to a pseudogene. The CDR3 is made up of 16 amino acids. The CDR3, as DNA: TGTGCCAGCAGGGTCCTCTTTGGACAGTTGAACACTGAAGCTTTCTTT. Translated: CASRVLFGQLNTEAFF.

The rearrangement uses TRBV5-1 and TRBJ2-3, with TRBD2 identical over 14 bases. Per the germline V gene, CDR1 is SGHRS and CDR2 is YFSETQ. V was pared by 4 bases and J by 6 bases, with 4 bases of the junction left unmatched. The CDR3 sequence is 15 residues long. The CDR3 is CASSAGLAGVDTQYF. The DNA of the CDR3 is TGCGCCAGCAGCGCGGGACTAGCGGGAGTTGATACGCAGTATTTT. Full variable domain (rest looked up from reference TRBV5-1 and TRBJ2-3): KAGVTQTPRYLIKTRGQQVTLSCSPISGHRSVSWYQQTPGQGLQFLFEYFSETQRNKGNFPGRFSGRQFSNSRSEMNVSTLELGDSALYLCASSAGLAGVDTQYFGPGTRLTVL.

This clone occurred a few times. The chain employs TRBV7-3 and TRBJ2-3; D not certain. The germline CDR1 and CDR2 sequences are SGHTA and FQGTGA. The CDR3 spans 12 residues. Trimming left V 8 bases short and J 2 bases short, with 8 bases between. CDR3 nucleotides: TGTGCCAGCGGCGGCTACACAGATACGCAGTATTTT. Its translation: CASGGYTDTQYF.

This clone was seen a handful of times. This chain connects TRBV5-6 to TRBJ2-2; D is unresolved. This CDR3 is 13 amino acids long. Germline lookup yields CDR1 SGHDT and CDR2 YYEEEE. Trimming left V 5 bases short and J 4 bases short, with 9 bases between. The CDR3 spells CASRQLGTGELFF. The CDR3 DNA is TGTGCCAGCAGACAGTTGGGCACCGGGGAGCTGTTTTTT.

The chain links TRBV5-4 to TRBJ1-2, with TRBD1 identical over 7 bases. The CDR3 runs 13 residues. The V and J ends lost 2 bases and 5 bases, in that order; junction bases with no gene match: 3. Germline loops: CDR1 SGHNT, CDR2 YYREEE (reference sequence). In nucleotides, the CDR3 is TGTGCCAGCAGCTTAGACAGGGTTTATGGCTACACCTTC. This codes for CASSLDRVYGYTF.

The CDR3 DNA follows: TGTGCCAGCAGCTTGGCCGAACTACCTAACTATGGCTACACCTTC. This codes for CASSLAELPNYGYTF. V gene TRBV5-6 combines with J gene TRBJ1-2, with D hard to call. Per the germline V gene, CDR1 is SGHDT and CDR2 is YYEEEE. The CDR3 extends over 15 amino acids. Trimming cost V 0 bases and J 0 bases, with 9 bases left between them.

The V and J genes are TRBV9 and TRBJ2-1; 9 bases line up with TRBD1. With 0 bases clipped from V and 6 bases from J, the junction kept 10 bases outside the gene matches. Germline CDR1 reads SGDLS; CDR2 reads YYNGEE. CDR3 length: 17 residues. As DNA, the CDR3 is TGTGCCAGCAGCGTAGGAGGGGGGGGACAGGGTTTCAATGAGCAGTTCTTC. Translating gives CASSVGGGGQGFNEQFF.

With regard to this clone: The junction and the germline gene differ at one end; a read error may be behind it. This chain joins TRBV28 and TRBJ1-1; D is undetermined. The CDR3 has 12 residues. Germline CDR1 reads MDHEN; CDR2 reads SYDVKM. This chain's CDR3 is CASGLKGREAFF. For the CDR3, the DNA is TGTGCCAGCGGTTTGAAAGGGAGGGAAGCTTTCTTT.

The rearrangement joins TRBV28 to TRBJ1-1; a weak D match, TRBD1 (5 bases). V gave up 7 bases and J gave up 2 bases, with 11 bases separating them. This CDR3 contains 13 residues. The germline V gene has CDR1 MDHEN and CDR2 SYDVKM. CDR3: CASIKTANTEAFF. CDR3 DNA sequence: TGTGCCAGCATTAAGACAGCCAACACTGAAGCTTTCTTT.

In nucleotides, the CDR3 is TGTGCCAGCAGTTACCAGCTCTCAGGCGTCTATGGCTACACCTTC. Translating gives CASSYQLSGVYGYTF. V and J are TRBV6-6 and TRBJ1-2, with D unclear. Germline-derived CDR1 and CDR2 are MNHNY and SVGAGI (reference sequence). V lost 2 bases, J lost 4 bases, and 14 bases lay in between. This CDR3 has 15 amino acids.

The table lists this clone with a few counts. The chain is built from TRBV5-1 and TRBJ2-1; weak D call: TRBD2 (5 bases). Deletions cut 4 bases from V and 4 bases from J, with 12 bases between. The germline V gene encodes CDR1 SGHRS and CDR2 YFSETQ. This CDR3 spans 14 amino acids. The CDR3 region has the DNA TGCGCCAGCAGCCCTGGCGGGTCTTACAATGAGCAGTTCTTC. Translation: CASSPGGSYNEQFF.

In its sample, this clone was seen a few times. The chain joins TRBV30 to TRBJ2-1; 11 nucleotides match TRBD2. CDR1 and CDR2 (germline): GTSNPN, SVGIG (reference sequence). V dropped 5 bases and J dropped 6; count of bases not matched to a gene: 6. The CDR3 totals 14 residues. The CDR3: CAWDGGLAVNEQFF. The CDR3 DNA follows: TGTGCCTGGGACGGGGGACTAGCGGTCAATGAGCAGTTCTTC.

This rearrangement joins TRBV19 to TRBJ1-2; 9 bases line up with TRBD1. The CDR3 is 16 amino acids. With V trimmed by 0 bases and J by 4 bases, 6 bases remained unmatched. Germline assignment: CDR1 LNHDA and CDR2 SQIVND (reference sequence). DNA of the CDR3: TGTGCCAGTAGTATAGATCCTCGACAGGGGGTCTATGGCTACACCTTC. Translating gives CASSIDPRQGVYGYTF.

This clone was seen only a few times. The rearrangement joins TRBV27 to TRBJ1-1; weak D call: TRBD1 (6 bases). The germline CDR1 and CDR2 sequences are MNHEY and SMNVEV (reference sequence). V lost 5 bases and J 11 bases, leaving 27 bases between the germline ends. The CDR3 runs to 16 residues. CDR3 sequence: CASSPSTPTGHWYAFF. The CDR3 DNA is TGTGCCAGCAGTCCGTCAACCCCTACGGGACACTGGTATGCTTTCTTT.

A remark on this clone: Different DNA sequences within this sample yield the same CDR3. The gene calls are TRBV5-1 and TRBJ2-1, with 7 bases that match TRBD1. There are 13 residues in the CDR3. J lost 7 bases, V lost 4 bases, and 5 bases had no gene match. Germline V gives CDR1 SGHRS, CDR2 YFSETQ. The CDR3 reads CASSLGQVNEQFF. The CDR3 DNA is TGCGCCAGCAGCCTAGGACAGGTTAATGAGCAGTTCTTC.